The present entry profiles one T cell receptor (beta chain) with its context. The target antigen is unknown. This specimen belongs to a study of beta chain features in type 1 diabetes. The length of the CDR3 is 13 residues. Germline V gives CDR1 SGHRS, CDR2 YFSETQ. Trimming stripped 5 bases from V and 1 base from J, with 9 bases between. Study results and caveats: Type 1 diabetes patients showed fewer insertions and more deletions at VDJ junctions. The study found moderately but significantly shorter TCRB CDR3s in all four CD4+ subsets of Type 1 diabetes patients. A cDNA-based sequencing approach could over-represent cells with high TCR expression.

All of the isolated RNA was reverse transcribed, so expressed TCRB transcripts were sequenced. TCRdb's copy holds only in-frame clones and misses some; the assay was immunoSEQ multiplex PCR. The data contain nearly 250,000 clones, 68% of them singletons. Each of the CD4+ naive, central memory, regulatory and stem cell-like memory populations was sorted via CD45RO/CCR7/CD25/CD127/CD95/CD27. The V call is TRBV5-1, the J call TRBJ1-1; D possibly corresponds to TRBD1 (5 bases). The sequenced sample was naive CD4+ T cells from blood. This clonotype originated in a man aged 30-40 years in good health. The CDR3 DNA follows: TGCGCCAGCAGTTCGGACACGAACACTGAAGCTTTCTTT. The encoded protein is CASSSDTNTEAFF.